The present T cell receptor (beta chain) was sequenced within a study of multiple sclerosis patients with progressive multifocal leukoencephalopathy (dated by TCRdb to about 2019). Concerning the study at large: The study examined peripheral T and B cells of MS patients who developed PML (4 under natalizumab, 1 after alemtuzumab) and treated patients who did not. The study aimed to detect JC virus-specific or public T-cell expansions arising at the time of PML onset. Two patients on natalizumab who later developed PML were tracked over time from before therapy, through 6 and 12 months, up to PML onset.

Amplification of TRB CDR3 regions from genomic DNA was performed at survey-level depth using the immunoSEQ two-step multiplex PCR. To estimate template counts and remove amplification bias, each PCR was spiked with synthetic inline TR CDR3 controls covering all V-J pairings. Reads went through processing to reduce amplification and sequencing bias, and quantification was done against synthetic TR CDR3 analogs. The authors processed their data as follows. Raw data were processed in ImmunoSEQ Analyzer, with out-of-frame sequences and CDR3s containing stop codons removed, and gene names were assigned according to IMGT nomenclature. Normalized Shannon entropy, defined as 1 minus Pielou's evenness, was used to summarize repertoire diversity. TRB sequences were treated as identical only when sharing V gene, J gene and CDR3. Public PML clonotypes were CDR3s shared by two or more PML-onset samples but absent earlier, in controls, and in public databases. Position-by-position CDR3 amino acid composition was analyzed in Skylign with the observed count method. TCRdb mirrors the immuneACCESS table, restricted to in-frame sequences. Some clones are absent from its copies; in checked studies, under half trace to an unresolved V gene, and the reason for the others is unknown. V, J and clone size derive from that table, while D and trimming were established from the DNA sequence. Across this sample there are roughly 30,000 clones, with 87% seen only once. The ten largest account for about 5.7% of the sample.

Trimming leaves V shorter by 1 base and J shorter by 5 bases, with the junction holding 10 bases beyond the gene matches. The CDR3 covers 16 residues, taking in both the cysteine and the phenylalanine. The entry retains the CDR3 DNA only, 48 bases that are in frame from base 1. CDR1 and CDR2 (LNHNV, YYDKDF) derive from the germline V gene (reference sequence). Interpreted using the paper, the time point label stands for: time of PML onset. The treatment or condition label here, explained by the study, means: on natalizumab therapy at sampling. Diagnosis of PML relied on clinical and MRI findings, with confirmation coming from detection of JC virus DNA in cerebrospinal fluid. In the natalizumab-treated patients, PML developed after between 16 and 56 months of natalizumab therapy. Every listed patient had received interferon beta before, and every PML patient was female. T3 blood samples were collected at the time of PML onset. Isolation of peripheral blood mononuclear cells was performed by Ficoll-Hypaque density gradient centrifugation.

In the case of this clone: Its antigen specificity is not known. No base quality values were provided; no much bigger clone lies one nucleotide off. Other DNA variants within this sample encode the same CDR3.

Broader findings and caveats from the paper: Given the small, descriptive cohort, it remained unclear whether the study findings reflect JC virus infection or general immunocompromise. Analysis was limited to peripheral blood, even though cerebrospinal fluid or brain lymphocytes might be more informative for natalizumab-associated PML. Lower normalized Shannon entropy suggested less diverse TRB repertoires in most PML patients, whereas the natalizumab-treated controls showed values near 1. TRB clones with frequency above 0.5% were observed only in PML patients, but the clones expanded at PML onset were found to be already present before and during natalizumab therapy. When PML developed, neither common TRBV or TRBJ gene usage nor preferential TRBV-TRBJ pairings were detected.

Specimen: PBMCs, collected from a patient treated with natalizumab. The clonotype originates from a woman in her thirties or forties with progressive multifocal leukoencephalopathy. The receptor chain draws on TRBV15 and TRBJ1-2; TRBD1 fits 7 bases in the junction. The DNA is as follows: TGTGCCACCAGCAGAGTTAGAGGGACAGAATCATATGGCTACACCTTC. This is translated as CATSRVRGTESYGYTF.